The T cell receptor beta chain under discussion was sequenced for a study of blood T cell repertoires in COVID-19. Those enrolled in Seattle joined during active infection and were followed longitudinally afterward. Sequencing was performed with immunoSEQ multiplex PCR; in TCRdb, only in-frame clones are kept and a portion is missing. The sample contains about 110,000 clones, 76% of which appear only once. This clone has more than one count but fewer than ten. The CDR3 has 16 residues. Trimming removed 3 bases from V and 5 bases from J; junction bases left unmatched: 9. From germline, CDR1 is SGDLS and CDR2 YYNGEE.

The TCR was taken from a man older than 75 with COVID-19, enrolled during active disease. The chain has TRBV9 and TRBJ2-5; 11 bases map to TRBD2. Material: peripheral blood. The CDR3 DNA follows: TGTGCCAGCAGCGCTGGGACTAGCGGTGCTCAGGAGACCCAGTACTTC. It codes for CASSAGTSGAQETQYF.